This entry lists 4 T cell receptor beta chains sequenced from one sample in a study of cytomegalovirus exposure and HLA in healthy donors. Both 60 Vbeta primers and 13 Jbeta primers went into the PCR. The table came from immunoSEQ multiplex PCR; TCRdb's copy has only in-frame clones and leaves some out. The sample shows approximately 130,000 clones, around 87% of them seen only once. Source material: PBMCs. These receptors all come from a woman younger than 45 in good health and CMV-seronegative.

The chain joins TRBV6-5 to TRBJ2-5, with 12 bases lining up with TRBD1. The germline gives CDR1 MNHEY, CDR2 SVGAGI. The CDR3 runs to 15 residues. The V segment lost 2 bases and the J segment 4 bases; nucleotides outside the gene matches: 2. For the CDR3, the DNA is TGTGCCAGCAGTTACGGGACAGGGGGCTTAGAGACCCAGTACTTC. Residues: CASSYGTGGLETQYF.

This chain joins TRBV12-1 and TRBJ1-5; TRBD1 was called by the table and not checked on the DNA. TRBV12-1 constitutes a pseudogene. The CDR3 covers 17 residues. DNA of the CDR3: TGTGCCAGCAGCTTTGCCGACAGGACGTATAGCAATCAGCCCCAGCATTTT. This translates into CASSFADRTYSNQPQHF.

V is TRBV4-3 and J is TRBJ2-1; 14 bases agree with TRBD2. CDR1 and CDR2 from the germline V gene are LGHNA and YSLEER. There are 17 residues in the CDR3. Germline trimming cut 1 base from V and 4 bases from J; bases unmatched to any gene: 3. The DNA of the CDR3 is TGCGCCAGCAGCCAAGGGACTAGCGGGGGGATATACAATGAGCAGTTCTTC. It encodes CASSQGTSGGIYNEQFF.

The V gene is TRBV11-2, the J gene TRBJ1-3; D ambiguous. CDR3 length equals 13 residues. V was pared by 3 bases and J by 1 base, with 4 bases between. Looked up from germline, CDR1 is SGHAT and CDR2 is FQNNGV. In DNA form, the CDR3 reads TGTGCCAGCAGCTTTCTGTCTGGAAACACCATATATTTT. It is translated as CASSFLSGNTIYF.